Presented here are 13 T cell receptor beta chains from one specimen sequenced in a study of control samples from healthy donors and cancer patients. Measured with immunoSEQ multiplex PCR; TCRdb has only the in-frame clones, and not every one. The data hold some 120,000 clones, with around 94% observed a single time. Sequences were obtained from PBMCs. These receptors came from a man of 80 years or more with head and neck cancer.

The chain recombines TRBV15 with TRBJ2-7; D is possibly TRBD1 or TRBD2 (6 bases each). The V gene's germline CDR1 is LNHNV and CDR2 YYDKDF (reference sequence). This CDR3 region has 16 residues. V dropped 1 base and J dropped 4 bases, with 17 bases sitting between them. The DNA for the CDR3 is TGTGCCACCAGCAGAGGTTGGGCAGGGGAGGTTTACGAGCAGTACTTC. Translation gives CATSRGWAGEVYEQYF.

J is TRBJ2-7 and V is TRBV5-1, with 7 bases lining up with TRBD1. The germline V gene has CDR1 SGHRS and CDR2 YFSETQ. CDR3 size: 15 residues. The J segment lost 3 bases and the V segment lost 4 bases, leaving 10 bases of the junction unmatched. CDR3 sequence reads: CASSLVGQGDYEQYF. The CDR3 bases are TGCGCCAGCAGCCTGGTCGGTCAGGGGGACTACGAGCAGTACTTC.

The genes are TRBV10-1 and TRBJ1-1; the match to TRBD1 covers 8 bases. The CDR3 runs to 17 residues. V dropped 4 bases and J dropped 1; count of bases not matched to a gene: 11. The germline V gene encodes CDR1 WNHNN and CDR2 SYGVQD (reference sequence). The CDR3 nucleotides are TGCGCCAGCAGTGCATACAGGGGGGGACCCGCGAACACTGAAGCTTTCTTT. Its protein product is CASSAYRGGPANTEAFF.

V and J are TRBV29-1 and TRBJ1-1; a weak D match, TRBD1 (6 bases). Germline CDR1 and CDR2: SQVTM and ANQGSEA. V lost 7 bases and J lost 5, with 20 bases in between. This CDR3 region has 14 residues. Written as DNA, the CDR3 is TGCAGCGCTGAGCCCGGGACACCTTATACTGAAGCTTTCTTT. Protein: CSAEPGTPYTEAFF. The full variable domain, its missing parts supplied by reference TRBV29-1 and TRBJ1-1, is SAVISQKPSRDICQRGTSLTIQCQVDSQVTMMFWYRQQPGQSLTLIATANQGSEATYESGFVIDKFPISRPNLTFSTLTVSNMSPEDSSIYLCSAEPGTPYTEAFFGQGTRLTVV.

The chain uses TRBV6-5 and TRBJ2-1, with 10 positions matching TRBD2. Trimming at V came to 3 bases and at J to 2 bases, leaving 1 base not matched to a gene. The CDR3 sequence is 15 residues long. CDR1 and CDR2 from the germline V gene are MNHEY and SVGAGI. CDR3 in DNA: TGTGCCAGCAGTTATACTAGCGGGACCTACAATGAGCAGTTCTTC. It encodes CASSYTSGTYNEQFF.

The chain employs TRBV7-2 and TRBJ1-5, with D uncertain. The CDR3 sequence is 15 residues long. From germline, CDR1 is SGHTA and CDR2 FQGNSA. The V end lost 1 base, the J end lost 5 bases, and 12 bases lay between the germline ends. The chain's CDR3 is CASSLDGRGDQPQHF. The CDR3, as DNA: TGTGCCAGCAGCTTAGATGGGCGCGGGGATCAGCCCCAGCATTTT.

The chain uses TRBV5-6 and TRBJ2-1; D not certain. Trimming stripped 8 bases from V and 0 bases from J, with 9 bases between. There are 13 residues in the CDR3. The germline gives CDR1 SGHDT, CDR2 YYEEEE. This chain's CDR3 is CASGFDSYNEQFF. CDR3 sequence (DNA): TGTGCCAGTGGGTTTGACTCCTACAATGAGCAGTTCTTC.

The chain carries TRBV21-1 and TRBJ2-1; TRBD1 is taken as the D call from the table, unchecked against the DNA. TRBV21-1 is an annotated pseudogene. CDR3 size: 17 residues. The CDR3 bases are TGTGCCAGCAGCAAAGTAGTAACAGGATTAGCTTACAATGAGCAGTTCTTC. It encodes CASSKVVTGLAYNEQFF.

The chain combines TRBV7-9 with TRBJ2-1; D is unresolved. Trimming pared 2 bases from V and 10 bases from J, leaving 15 bases between. This CDR3 region has 14 residues. The germline V gene encodes CDR1 SEHNR and CDR2 FQNEAQ (reference sequence). DNA of the CDR3: TGTGCCAGCAGCTTAAAGTTCAGTACTTGGGAGCAGTTCTTC. This gives the protein CASSLKFSTWEQFF.

The rearrangement uses TRBV21-1 and TRBJ1-1. TRBV21-1 is listed as a pseudogene. The CDR3 is made up of 15 amino acids. The chain's CDR3 is CASRLREKINTEAFF. As DNA, the CDR3 is TGTGCCAGCAGATTAAGGGAAAAAATTAACACTGAAGCTTTCTTT.

This rearrangement joins TRBV12-5 to TRBJ1-1; D gene uncertain. The length of the CDR3 is 14 residues. V was clipped by 7 bases and J by 11 bases, with 23 bases between them. Germline lookup yields CDR1 LGHNT and CDR2 FRNRAP. The CDR3 bases are TGTGCTAGTGACTTGATGTCGGGTACGTTGGGGGCTTTCTTT. Translated: CASDLMSGTLGAFF.

The chain joins TRBV11-2 to TRBJ1-1; D is ambiguous. The CDR3 is 15 residues long. Germline V lookup: CDR1 SGHAT, CDR2 FQNNGV. Trimming took 1 base from V and 1 from J, leaving 10 bases between them. The CDR3 is CASSLGPVRNTEAFF. The CDR3 DNA is TGTGCCAGCAGCTTAGGTCCAGTTCGGAACACTGAAGCTTTCTTT.

This chain joins TRBV25-1 and TRBJ1-2, with D perhaps matching TRBD1 (6 bases). Trimming left V 6 bases short and J 5 bases short, with 16 bases between. The CDR3 consists of 14 residues. Looked up from germline, CDR1 is MGHDK and CDR2 is SYGVNS. The CDR3, as DNA: TGTGCCAGCAGGATGACACAGGGTCCGTATGGCTACACCTTC. This gives the protein CASRMTQGPYGYTF.